Listed below are T cell receptor beta chains from one sample, sequenced in a study of blood T cell repertoires in COVID-19. TCRdb's table, derived via immunoSEQ multiplex PCR, lists solely in-frame clones and lacks some. This table holds 250,000 to 350,000 clones, about four fifths found once. The specimen was peripheral blood. All receptors come from a woman aged 50 to 60 with acute or convalescent COVID-19. The CDR3 runs from the conserved cysteine through the conserved F or W. The order of the fields is J gene, CDR3 length, clone size, D gene, V gene, CDR3 protein, CDR3 DNA. A D gene is named only where the DNA matches it firmly. The size entry is marked missing in some rows and otherwise reads once, few, many or a size class.

>TRBJ1-4|14|.|.|TRBV30
CAWSVRGANEKLFF
TGTGCCTGGAGTGTACGGGGAGCTAATGAAAAACTGTTTTTT
>TRBJ1-3|11|.|.|TRBV3-1/TRBV3-2
CATSSGNTIYF
TGTGCTACGAGCTCTGGAAACACCATATATTTT
>TRBJ2-3|11|.|.|TRBV20-1
CSARDYDTQYF
TGCAGTGCTAGAGATTATGATACGCAGTATTTT
>TRBJ1-3|15|.|TRBD1|TRBV5-1
CASSPDRVRGNTIYF
TGCGCCAGCAGCCCGGACAGGGTGAGAGGAAACACCATATATTTT
>TRBJ1-1|14|.|.|TRBV10-3
CAISESSGDTEAFF
TGTGCCATCAGTGAGTCATCAGGGGACACTGAAGCTTTCTTT
>TRBJ1-1|15|.|.|TRBV5-1
CASSLGDYGSTEAFF
TGCGCCAGCAGCTTGGGGGACTACGGGAGCACTGAAGCTTTCTTT
>TRBJ1-4|18|.|.|TRBV6-1
CASSDAGFRGGRGEKLFF
TGTGCCAGCAGTGATGCTGGATTCCGGGGGGGCAGAGGCGAAAAACTGTTTTTT
>TRBJ1-4|15|.|TRBD1|TRBV19
CASSRRTGDYEKLFF
TGTGCCAGTAGCCGAAGGACAGGGGATTATGAAAAACTGTTTTTT
>TRBJ2-6|16|once|.|TRBV4-3
CASSQDASLGANVLTF
TGCGCCAGCAGCCAAGATGCGTCTCTGGGCGCCAACGTCCTGACTTTC
>TRBJ1-2|15|.|TRBD1|TRBV24-1
CATSDLVGTDYGYTF
TGTGCCACCAGTGATTTGGTCGGGACAGACTATGGCTACACCTTC
>TRBJ2-3|15|.|.|TRBV3-1/TRBV3-2
CASSQNGESTDTQYF
TGTGCCAGCAGCCAGAACGGGGAGAGCACAGATACGCAGTATTTT
>TRBJ2-1|15|.|.|TRBV2
CASGGGGATYNEQFF
TGTGCCAGCGGCGGTGGCGGGGCAACCTACAATGAGCAGTTCTTC
>TRBJ2-7|15|.|TRBD2|TRBV6-5
CASSPRTSGSYEQYF
TGTGCCAGCAGCCCCCGGACTAGCGGGAGCTACGAGCAGTACTTC
>TRBJ1-6|14|once|TRBD1|TRBV30
CAWSPDSGGSPLHF
TGTGCCTGGAGTCCGGACTCAGGGGGTTCACCCCTCCACTTT
>TRBJ1-5|14|.|.|TRBV2
CASSEVEELQPQHF
TGTGCCAGCAGTGAAGTGGAGGAGTTACAGCCCCAGCATTTT
>TRBJ1-2|14|.|.|TRBV9
CASSVGWLHYGYTF
TGTGCCAGCAGCGTAGGGTGGCTCCACTATGGCTACACCTTC
>TRBJ1-4|15|.|TRBD1|TRBV2
CASSPTGKVNEKLFF
TGTGCCAGCAGCCCGACAGGGAAGGTGAATGAAAAACTGTTTTTT
>TRBJ1-1|16|.|.|TRBV30
CAWSALGGARATEAFF
TGTGCCTGGAGTGCCCTGGGCGGGGCCCGGGCCACTGAAGCTTTCTTT
>TRBJ1-2|17|.|.|TRBV5-1
CASSLRQAAQVNYGYTF
TGCGCCAGCAGCTTGCGGCAGGCCGCCCAAGTTAACTATGGCTACACCTTC
>TRBJ2-5|11|.|.|TRBV18
CASSAGETQYF
TGTGCCAGCTCAGCAGGGGAGACCCAGTACTTC